A single sample is the source of the 17 T cell receptor beta chains below, sequenced in a study of blood T cell repertoires in COVID-19. Sequencing used immunoSEQ multiplex PCR; TCRdb keeps in-frame clones, though not all of them. The sample yields under 200,000 clones, about 85% seen once. The sequencing input was peripheral blood. The receptors were gathered from a man in his sixties with COVID-19, enrolled during active disease.

This chain links TRBV7-9 with TRBJ1-3, with a weak D call TRBD1 (5 bases). CDR3 length: 15 residues. V gave up 3 bases and J gave up 4 bases, with 13 bases separating them. Germline V gives CDR1 SEHNR, CDR2 FQNEAQ (reference sequence). The CDR3 loop reads CASSFRDGGGNTIYF. CDR3 coding DNA: TGTGCCAGCAGCTTCCGGGACGGAGGGGGAAACACCATATATTTT. The whole variable domain, filled in from reference TRBV7-9 and TRBJ1-3, reads DTGVSQNPRHKITKRGQNVTFRCDPISEHNRLYWYRQTLGQGPEFLTYFQNEAQLEKSRLLSDRFSAERPKGSFSTLEIQRTEQGDSAMYLCASSFRDGGGNTIYFGEGSWLTVV.

The chain carries TRBV6-1 and TRBJ1-5; TRBD1 matches 7 bases. Germline-derived CDR1 and CDR2 are MNHNS and SASEGT. This CDR3 has 19 residues. Unmatched junction bases numbered 13, after V lost 2 bases and J lost 0 bases. Here the CDR3 DNA reads TGTGCCAGCAGTGAATTCCCCCAAACGACAGGGAATAGCAATCAGCCCCAGCATTTT. Translation: CASSEFPQTTGNSNQPQHF.

The CDR3 loop reads CASNSGRGYEQYF. Written as DNA, the CDR3 is TGTGCCAGCAATAGCGGGAGGGGCTACGAGCAGTACTTC. The rearrangement links TRBV9 to TRBJ2-7; 11 bases agree with TRBD2. Unmatched junction bases numbered 2, after V lost 6 bases and J lost 3 bases. The CDR3 runs 13 residues. CDR1 and CDR2 (germline): SGDLS, YYNGEE.

The chain recombines TRBV28 with TRBJ1-2; D remains ambiguous. V lost 6 bases and J 8 bases, leaving 16 bases between the germline ends. This CDR3 is built from 13 residues. CDR1 and CDR2 (germline): MDHEN, SYDVKM. The CDR3 is CASSPQPSRGYTF. The CDR3 bases are TGTGCCAGCAGCCCACAGCCCTCCAGGGGCTACACCTTC.

The chain carries TRBV19 and TRBJ2-3, with a possible D match to TRBD2 (6 bases). Germline CDR1 is LNHDA and CDR2 is SQIVND (reference sequence). The CDR3 totals 15 residues. Trimming removed 3 bases at V and 6 bases at J, with 16 bases between. The CDR3 bases are TGTGCCAGTAGTATTGGCATTGGAGGGAGGGATACGCAGTATTTT. This codes for CASSIGIGGRDTQYF.

The chain is built from TRBV27 and TRBJ2-7; D may be TRBD2 (5 bases). This CDR3 comprises 14 residues. V dropped 5 bases and J dropped 1 base, with 12 bases sitting between them. Per the germline V gene, CDR1 is MNHEY and CDR2 is SMNVEV (reference sequence). The CDR3 coding sequence is TGTGCCAGCAGTCCTTCTACGGGGTCCTACGAGCAGTACTTC. Translated, it gives CASSPSTGSYEQYF.

The gene calls are TRBV4-3 and TRBJ2-7, with D unresolved. The germline V gene encodes CDR1 LGHNA and CDR2 YSLEER. The CDR3 covers 13 residues. V was trimmed by 0 bases and J by 4 bases, leaving 7 bases between them. CDR3 in DNA: TGCGCCAGCAGCCAAGATCTGACTTACGAGCAGTACTTC. Translating gives CASSQDLTYEQYF.

The chain carries TRBV18 and TRBJ1-5; D is perhaps TRBD1 (5 bases). Trimming shortened V by 3 bases and J by 4 bases, and 13 bases separated the two germline ends. CDR3 length: 15 amino acids. The germline gives CDR1 KGHSH, CDR2 LQKENI. The DNA of the CDR3 is TGTGCCAGCTCACCGGAGGGGATGGGGAATCAGCCCCAGCATTTT. Its protein product is CASSPEGMGNQPQHF.

This clone showed up just once. The chain combines TRBV19 with TRBJ2-1; D may be TRBD2 (5 bases). The CDR3 runs 18 residues. Trimming took off 3 bases at V and 0 bases at J, with 18 bases between the two ends. CDR1 LNHDA and CDR2 SQIVND come from the germline V gene (reference sequence). The DNA for the CDR3 is TGTGCCAGTAGTATTCGGACGGGAAACCTTCCCTCCTACAATGAGCAGTTCTTC. Amino acids: CASSIRTGNLPSYNEQFF.

This chain links TRBV15 with TRBJ2-3; 7 bases match TRBD1. Germline CDR1 reads LNHNV; CDR2 reads YYDKDF (reference sequence). J gave up 9 bases and V 2 bases, and 8 bases lay outside the gene matches. This CDR3 has 14 amino acids. CDR3 coding DNA: TGTGCCACCAGCAGAAGTCGACAGGGAAGGACGCAGTATTTT. Amino acid sequence: CATSRSRQGRTQYF.

The J gene is TRBJ1-1, the V gene TRBV6-5; D is perhaps TRBD1 (5 bases). The CDR3 sequence is 15 residues long. V gave up 2 bases and J gave up 4 bases, with 14 bases separating them. Germline-derived CDR1 and CDR2 are MNHEY and SVGAGI. The CDR3 DNA reads as TGTGCCAGCAGTTACCGATCAGGGCGACCCACTGAAGCTTTCTTT. This encodes CASSYRSGRPTEAFF.

The chain's CDR3 is CASSLGQGISNEQFF. The CDR3 DNA follows: TGTGCCAGCAGCCTCGGACAGGGAATTTCGAATGAGCAGTTCTTC. This rearrangement joins TRBV3-1 (or the pseudogene TRBV3-2) to TRBJ2-1; 8 bases match TRBD1. CDR3 size: 15 residues. The germline V gene has CDR1 LGHDT and CDR2 YNNKEL (reference sequence). V lost 4 bases and J lost 7; bases outside the gene matches: 9.

This clone was counted between two and nine times. The chain recombines TRBV7-9 with TRBJ1-2; 8 bases are a match to TRBD1. V gave up 6 bases and J gave up 2 bases; unmatched junction bases: 14. The CDR3 covers 17 residues. From germline, CDR1 is SEHNR and CDR2 FQNEAQ (reference sequence). The CDR3 nucleotides are TGTGCCAGCAGACAGACAAAGGCAGGGGGCCAAAACTATGGCTACACCTTC. Its protein product is CASRQTKAGGQNYGYTF.

V and J are TRBV14 and TRBJ1-5, with D unclear. Per the germline V gene, CDR1 is SGHDN and CDR2 is FVKESK. The CDR3 sequence is 21 residues long. V was trimmed by 4 bases and J by 2 bases, leaving 30 bases between them. The CDR3 here is CASSRELRRRTAENCNQPQHF. The DNA for the CDR3 is TGTGCCAGCAGCCGCGAACTACGTAGACGAACGGCCGAAAATTGCAATCAGCCCCAGCATTTT.

This sequence joins TRBV27 and TRBJ2-2; TRBD2 is a possible D gene (5 bases). The germline V gene has CDR1 MNHEY and CDR2 SMNVEV (reference sequence). The CDR3 sequence is 15 residues long. V was cut by 3 bases and J by 6 bases, with 14 bases left in between. CDR3 amino acids: CASSLAGSGAGELFF. For the CDR3, the DNA is TGTGCCAGCAGTTTGGCTGGTTCCGGGGCCGGGGAGCTGTTTTTT.

The genes are TRBV9 and TRBJ1-2; the D gene is possibly TRBD1 (5 bases). Trimming removed 0 bases at V and 4 bases at J, with 10 bases between. The CDR3 loop spans 14 amino acids. Germline V gene sequence: CDR1 SGDLS, CDR2 YYNGEE. In nucleotides, the CDR3 is TGTGCCAGCAGCGTAGAACAGGCTCCCTATGGCTACACCTTC. It codes for CASSVEQAPYGYTF.

The rearrangement uses TRBV30 and TRBJ1-2, with D perhaps matching TRBD1 (6 bases). CDR3 length: 16 amino acids. CDR1 is GTSNPN and CDR2 is SVGIG in the germline V gene (reference sequence). Between the trimmed V and J ends, which lost 0 bases and 2 bases, there was a span of 16 bases. CDR3 in amino acids: CAWSVWQGGGNYGYTF. CDR3 coding DNA: TGTGCCTGGAGTGTATGGCAGGGAGGGGGAAACTATGGCTACACCTTC.